This T cell receptor (beta chain) was captured by sequencing in a study of T cell clonotyping in hematopoietic cell transplantation. Study-level background: Recipient samples before transplant were obtained post-cytoreduction. Study findings and constraints: Cells were unsorted, so CD4 and CD8 contributions were not separated.

Time point defined: recipient sample about 28 days before transplant, after cytoreduction. This clone was observed a handful of times. Its antigen is still unknown. V lost 1 base and J 0 bases, leaving 11 bases between the germline ends. Per germline, CDR1 SEHNR and CDR2 FQNEAQ (reference sequence). The CDR3 has 16 amino acids. Produced via immunoSEQ multiplex PCR; TCRdb's table is partial and in-frame only. The table includes about 29,000 clones, about 74% detected once. The sample was peripheral blood mononuclear cells, taken before stem cell transplant. The chain has TRBV7-9 and TRBJ2-3; D unclear. This TCR was sampled from a woman aged 25 to 39 with chronic myeloid leukemia. Some clones in this sample may be carry-over from other donors' samples. The CDR3 DNA is TGTGCCAGCAGCTTAGACGTGGGCGGAAGCACAGATACGCAGTATTTT. Its protein is CASSLDVGGSTDTQYF. The full variable domain, completed using reference TRBV7-9 and TRBJ2-3, is DTGVSQNPRHKITKRGQNVTFRCDPISEHNRLYWYRQTLGQGPEFLTYFQNEAQLEKSRLLSDRFSAERPKGSFSTLEIQRTEQGDSAMYLCASSLDVGGSTDTQYFGPGTRLTVL.